These T cell receptor beta chains were read from a single sample in a study of patients and donors after allogeneic stem cell transplantation. Each CDR3 protein is one row after TCRdb ran MiXCR on the RT-PCR reads. The sample holds 400,000 to 500,000 distinct CDR3 sequences, approximately 16% seen once. Material: blood, either unsorted or a sorted T cell fraction (not recorded which). These TCRs come from a human donor who was either an allogeneic HSCT recipient or a stem cell or donor lymphocyte infusion donor (not recorded which). It is not recorded whose cells these are; they may come from a transplant donor. CDR3s include the opening cysteine and the closing phenylalanine or tryptophan. D genes are given only for firm matches. Size is stated for part of the rows, as once, few or many counts, or as a class when the clone is expanded.

15 | NA | TRBJ1-1 | TRBV5-1 | NA | CASSPLGRANTEAFF | TGCGCCAGCAGCCCCCTCGGACGCGCGAACACTGAAGCTTTCTTT
14 | few | TRBJ2-3 | TRBV27 | NA | CASTTPGSADTQYF | TGTGCCAGCACCACCCCCGGTTCTGCGGATACGCAGTATTTT
16 | few | TRBJ2-5 | TRBV7-8 | NA | CASSKEGVYSKETQYF | TGTGCCAGCAGCAAAGAGGGCGTATATAGTAAAGAGACCCAGTACTTC
11 | NA | TRBJ2-1 | TRBV12-3/TRBV12-4 | TRBD1 | CASSHGTGVFF | TGTGCCAGCAGCCACGGGACAGGGGTGTTCTTC
13 | many | TRBJ2-3 | TRBV7-2 | TRBD2 | CASSGVGSDTQYF | TGTGCCAGTAGCGGGGTTGGCTCAGATACGCAGTATTTT
14 | few | TRBJ2-7 | TRBV6-1 | TRBD2 | CASRGAGGPYEQYF | TGTGCCAGCAGGGGAGCGGGAGGACCCTACGAGCAGTACTTC
14 | many | TRBJ1-1 | TRBV15 | NA | CATRPALMNTEAFF | TGTGCCACCCGCCCAGCTCTAATGAACACTGAAGCTTTCTTT
18 | NA | TRBJ2-6 | TRBV11-1 | TRBD2 | CASSPVRGVVSGANVLTF | TGTGCCAGCAGCCCCGTCCGGGGGGTTGTCTCTGGGGCCAACGTCCTGACTTTC
13 | few | TRBJ2-7 | TRBV2 | NA | CASSITGPYEQYF | TGTGCCAGCAGTATCACAGGGCCCTACGAGCAGTACTTC
18 | NA | TRBJ1-1 | TRBV3-1 | TRBD1 | CASSRRDRAPRVDTEAFF | TGTGCCAGCAGCCGGAGAGACAGGGCCCCAAGGGTGGACACTGAAGCTTTCTTT
13 | NA | TRBJ2-7 | TRBV3-1 | NA | CASNLRQLYEQYF | TGTGCCAGCAACCTTAGACAGCTCTACGAGCAGTACTTC
14 | NA | TRBJ1-1 | TRBV18 | NA | CASSPPGARTEAFF | TGTGCCAGCTCACCACCGGGGGCGAGGACTGAAGCTTTCTTT
14 | many | TRBJ1-5 | TRBV27 | NA | CASSPIFGGKPQHF | TGTGCCAGCAGTCCTATCTTCGGAGGGAAGCCCCAGCATTTT